The 9 T cell receptor beta chains listed next were all sequenced from one sample in a study of blood T cell repertoires in COVID-19. Sequencing was performed with immunoSEQ multiplex PCR; in TCRdb, only in-frame clones are kept and a portion is missing. In the table there are 250,000 to 350,000 clones, around 87% of which are singletons. Material for sequencing was PBMCs or T cells enriched from blood (not recorded which). These receptors came from a woman aged 25 to 45 who had recovered from COVID-19.

This clone was detected only once. The chain couples TRBV5-6 to TRBJ1-2; 10 bases agree with TRBD1. The V segment lost 2 bases and the J segment 4 bases; nucleotides outside the gene matches: 8. The CDR3 covers 16 residues. The germline V gene has CDR1 SGHDT and CDR2 YYEEEE. CDR3 region: CASSLTTGGLSYGYTF. The CDR3 coding sequence is TGTGCCAGCAGCTTAACGACAGGGGGCCTGAGCTATGGCTACACCTTC.

V is TRBV27 and J is TRBJ1-2; D perhaps matches TRBD1 (5 bases). With 5 bases removed from V and 3 bases from J, the gap between germline ends came to 13 bases. The CDR3 covers 14 residues. Germline loops: CDR1 MNHEY, CDR2 SMNVEV (reference sequence). The CDR3 sequence: CASSPPGRDYGYTF. DNA for the CDR3: TGTGCCAGCAGTCCCCCAGGGAGGGACTATGGCTACACCTTC.

The gene calls are TRBV6-5 and TRBJ2-7, with a possible D match to TRBD1 (6 bases). V lost 4 bases and J lost 3, with 13 bases in between. CDR3 length: 14 residues. Germline lookup yields CDR1 MNHEY and CDR2 SVGAGI. The CDR3 nucleotides are TGTGCCAGCAGTTCCAGGGGAAGAGGCTACGAGCAGTACTTC. Amino acids: CASSSRGRGYEQYF.

This clone was found once. The rearrangement links TRBV5-4 to TRBJ1-2, with D unclear. Per the germline V gene, CDR1 is SGHNT and CDR2 is YYREEE (reference sequence). This CDR3 is 15 amino acids long. V lost 2 bases and J 3 bases, leaving 14 bases between the germline ends. The CDR3 reads CASSLLREIDYGYTF. The CDR3 bases are TGTGCCAGCAGCTTACTTCGGGAAATTGACTATGGCTACACCTTC.

The V gene is TRBV27, the J gene TRBJ1-1, with 10 positions matching TRBD1. V lost 6 bases and J lost 4; bases outside the gene matches: 11. Germline CDR1 is MNHEY and CDR2 is SMNVEV (reference sequence). CDR3 length equals 16 residues. The CDR3 is CASRPGQGWGITEAFF. The CDR3 DNA is TGTGCCAGCAGGCCGGGACAGGGGTGGGGTATCACTGAAGCTTTCTTT.

This rearrangement joins TRBV3-1 (or the pseudogene TRBV3-2) to TRBJ1-2; D is unclear. There are 13 residues in the CDR3. V lost 1 base, J lost 4 bases, and 7 bases lay in between. Per the germline V gene, CDR1 is LGHDT and CDR2 is YNNKEL (reference sequence). This CDR3 reads CASSQGTVYGYTF. DNA for the CDR3: TGTGCCAGCAGCCAAGGAACAGTCTATGGCTACACCTTC.

The rearrangement links TRBV12-3 or TRBV12-4 to TRBJ1-5; the D is unclear. V was shortened by 6 bases and J by 7 bases, with 13 bases between the two germline ends. This CDR3 has 13 residues. CDR3 in amino acids: CASSPGSLQPQHF. The CDR3 nucleotides read TGTGCCAGCAGCCCCGGGAGTCTCCAGCCCCAGCATTTT.

V usage is TRBV5-5 and J usage is TRBJ1-5; possibly TRBD1 for D (5 bases). There are 14 residues in the CDR3. V gave up 4 bases and J gave up 2 bases, with 10 bases separating them. Looked up from germline, CDR1 is SGHKS and CDR2 is YYEKEE (reference sequence). The CDR3 DNA is TGTGCCAGCAGCCCAGGGCAGGGCAATCAGCCCCAGCATTTT. As protein: CASSPGQGNQPQHF. Using reference TRBV5-5 and TRBJ1-5 for the parts outside the CDR3, the full variable domain is DAGVTQSPTHLIKTRGQQVTLRCSPISGHKSVSWYQQVLGQGPQFIFQYYEKEERGRGNFPDRFSARQFPNYSSELNVNALLLGDSALYLCASSPGQGNQPQHFGDGTRLSIL.

The chain uses TRBV11-3 and TRBJ1-5; no definite D call. CDR1 SGHNT and CDR2 YENEEA come from the germline V gene. This CDR3 is 10 amino acids long. The CDR3 DNA reads as TGTGCGCGCATGGAGCAGCCCCAGCATTTT. Translated: CARMEQPQHF. The full variable domain, with the rest looked up from reference TRBV11-3 and TRBJ1-5, is EAGVVQSPRYKIIEKKQPVAFWCNPISGHNTLYWYLQNLGQGPELLIRYENEEAVDDSQLPKDRFSAERLKGVDSTLKIQPAELGDSAVYLCARMEQPQHFGDGTRLSIL.